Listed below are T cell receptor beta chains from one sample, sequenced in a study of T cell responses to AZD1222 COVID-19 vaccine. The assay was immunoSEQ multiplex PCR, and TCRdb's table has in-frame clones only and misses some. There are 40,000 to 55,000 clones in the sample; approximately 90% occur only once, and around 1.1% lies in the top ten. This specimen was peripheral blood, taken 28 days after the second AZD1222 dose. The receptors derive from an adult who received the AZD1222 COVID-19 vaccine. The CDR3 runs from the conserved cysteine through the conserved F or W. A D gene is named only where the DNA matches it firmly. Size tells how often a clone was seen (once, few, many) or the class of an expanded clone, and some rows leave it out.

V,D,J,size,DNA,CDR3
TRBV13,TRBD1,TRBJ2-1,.,TGTGCCAGCAGCTTAGGCCAGGGGGTCGTAGTTGAGCAGTTCTTC,CASSLGQGVVVEQFF
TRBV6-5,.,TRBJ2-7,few,TGTGCCAGCAGTACAGCGAGCGACTACGAGCAGTACTTC,CASSTASDYEQYF
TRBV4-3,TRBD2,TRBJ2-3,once,TGCGCCAGCAGCCGGGGACTAGCGGGAGCTGAAGATACGCAGTATTTT,CASSRGLAGAEDTQYF
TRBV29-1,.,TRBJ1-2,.,TGCAGCGTTACGGACAGCAAGACTAACTATGGCTACACCTTC,CSVTDSKTNYGYTF
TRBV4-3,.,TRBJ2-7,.,TGCGCCAGCAGCCAACGGTACCCTTATCCCAGGGCCAGCTCCTACGAGCAGTACTTC,CASSQRYPYPRASSYEQYF
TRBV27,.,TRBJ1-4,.,TGTGCCAGCAGTTTTAAACCGGGTAATGAAAAACTGTTTTTT,CASSFKPGNEKLFF
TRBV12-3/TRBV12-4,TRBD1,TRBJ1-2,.,TGTGCCAGCAGAAGACAGGGTTGGGATGGCTACACCTTC,CASRRQGWDGYTF
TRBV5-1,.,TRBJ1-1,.,TGCGCCAGCAGCGAGACACCGAACACTGAAGCTTTCTTT,CASSETPNTEAFF
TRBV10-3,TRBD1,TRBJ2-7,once,TGTGCCATCAGCGCCGGCCGGGACAGGGCATACGAGCAGTACTTC,CAISAGRDRAYEQYF
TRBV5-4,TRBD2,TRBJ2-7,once,TGTGCCAGCAGCAACTGGGGGGGAGGAATATCCTACGAGCAGTACTTC,CASSNWGGGISYEQYF
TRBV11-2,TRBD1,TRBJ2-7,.,TGTGCCAGCAGCTTAACAGGGGGTTCCTACGAGCAGTACTTC,CASSLTGGSYEQYF
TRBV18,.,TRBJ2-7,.,TGTGCCAGCTCACCTGGTGGAGGGCCGATATACGAGCAGTACTTC,CASSPGGGPIYEQYF
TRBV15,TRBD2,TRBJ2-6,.,TGTGCCACCAGCAGAAAACTAGCGGGATTAACCGGGGCCAACGTCCTGACTTTC,CATSRKLAGLTGANVLTF
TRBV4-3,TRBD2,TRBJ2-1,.,TGCGCCAGCAGCCAAGACCTAGCGGGAGGGCTAGAGCAGTTCTTC,CASSQDLAGGLEQFF
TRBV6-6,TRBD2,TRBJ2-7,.,TGTGCCAGCAGTTATAGACTAGCGGCTTCCTACGAGCAGTACTTC,CASSYRLAASYEQYF
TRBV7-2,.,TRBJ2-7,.,TGTGCCAGCAGCTTAGCAGCGGATAGCTCCTACGAGCAGTACTTC,CASSLAADSSYEQYF
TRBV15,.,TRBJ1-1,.,TGTGCCACCAGCAGAGCCCTCTCGGGGGACACTGAAGCTTTCTTT,CATSRALSGDTEAFF
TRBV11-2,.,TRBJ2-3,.,TGTGCCAGCAGCTTAGACGGCAGGGCGGAAGATACGCAGTATTTT,CASSLDGRAEDTQYF
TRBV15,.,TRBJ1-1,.,TGTGCCACCAGCAGAGGGGGAGGGGGGAACACTGAAGCTTTCTTT,CATSRGGGGNTEAFF
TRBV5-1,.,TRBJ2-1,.,TGCGCCAGCAGACAGGTCCCCCCGGCCAATGAGCAGTTCTTC,CASRQVPPANEQFF
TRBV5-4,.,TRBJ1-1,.,TGTGCCAGCAGTTTTACAGGGTCGACTGAAGCTTTCTTT,CASSFTGSTEAFF
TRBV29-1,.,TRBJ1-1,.,TGCAGCGTTGCTGGCCCGGAAGCTGAAGCTTTCTTT,CSVAGPEAEAFF
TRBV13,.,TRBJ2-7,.,TGTGCCAGCAGCCCCTATCACGAGCAGTACTTC,CASSPYHEQYF
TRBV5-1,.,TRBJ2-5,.,TGCGCCAGCAGCAGAAACACCGGCCCCCAAGAGACCCAGTACTTC,CASSRNTGPQETQYF
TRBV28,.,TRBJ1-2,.,TGTGCCAGCAGCTCCCCGGACGGAGTCTATGGCTACACCTTC,CASSSPDGVYGYTF
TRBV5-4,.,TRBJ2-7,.,TGTGCCAGCAGCTTATCCGGAGCTAGCCTCCAGCAGTACTTC,CASSLSGASLQQYF
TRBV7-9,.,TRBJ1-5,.,TGTGCCAGCATGCTTAGTCCCAATCAGCCCCAGCATTTT,CASMLSPNQPQHF
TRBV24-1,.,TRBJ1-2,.,TGTGCCACCAGTGATGCCCGGGACCCTCTTCCCTATGGCTACACCTTC,CATSDARDPLPYGYTF
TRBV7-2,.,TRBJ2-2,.,TGTGCCAGCAGCTTTGGAGGGGGCGCAAAATTAGGGGAGCTGTTTTTT,CASSFGGGAKLGELFF
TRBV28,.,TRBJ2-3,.,TGTGCCAGCAGTTTCTACCGAGCGAGACTAACAGATACGCAGTATTTT,CASSFYRARLTDTQYF
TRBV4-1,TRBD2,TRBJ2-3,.,TGCGCCAGCAGCCAAGGTTGGGGAGCGGGAGTACGAGATACGCAGTATTTT,CASSQGWGAGVRDTQYF
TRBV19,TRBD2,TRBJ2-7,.,TGTGCCAGTAGTCCCCGGACTAGCGGGCCCTCCTACGAGCAGTACTTC,CASSPRTSGPSYEQYF
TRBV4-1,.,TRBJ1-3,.,TGCGCCAGCAGCCAAAAGGATCAGGAGGGAAACACCATATATTTT,CASSQKDQEGNTIYF
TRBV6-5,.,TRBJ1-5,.,TGTGCGACCAGCGCAATAGGCAATCAGCCCCAGCATTTT,CATSAIGNQPQHF
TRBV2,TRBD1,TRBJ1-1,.,TGTGCCAGCCGGGACAGGGGTCCCGAAGCTTTCTTT,CASRDRGPEAFF
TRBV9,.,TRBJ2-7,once,TGTGCCAGCAGCGTAGAGGTGGGGCAGTACGAGCAGTACTTC,CASSVEVGQYEQYF
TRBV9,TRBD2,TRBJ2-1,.,TGTGCCAGCAGCGGAAGACTAGCGGGAAAGCCCTACAATGAGCAGTTCTTC,CASSGRLAGKPYNEQFF
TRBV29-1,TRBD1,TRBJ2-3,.,TGCAGCCCAAGAGGGACAGGAGACACAGATACGCAGTATTTT,CSPRGTGDTDTQYF
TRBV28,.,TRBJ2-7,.,TGTGCCAGCAGTGAGCCGGGACTGGGCGTGCAGTACTTC,CASSEPGLGVQYF
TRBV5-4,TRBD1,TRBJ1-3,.,TGTGCCAGCAGCCCATGGTCGGGACAGAGCTCTGGAAACACCATATATTTT,CASSPWSGQSSGNTIYF
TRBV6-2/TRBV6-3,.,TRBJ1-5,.,TGTGCCAGCAGCGCTGCGGGGGCGGTCAGCAATCAGCCCCAGCATTTT,CASSAAGAVSNQPQHF